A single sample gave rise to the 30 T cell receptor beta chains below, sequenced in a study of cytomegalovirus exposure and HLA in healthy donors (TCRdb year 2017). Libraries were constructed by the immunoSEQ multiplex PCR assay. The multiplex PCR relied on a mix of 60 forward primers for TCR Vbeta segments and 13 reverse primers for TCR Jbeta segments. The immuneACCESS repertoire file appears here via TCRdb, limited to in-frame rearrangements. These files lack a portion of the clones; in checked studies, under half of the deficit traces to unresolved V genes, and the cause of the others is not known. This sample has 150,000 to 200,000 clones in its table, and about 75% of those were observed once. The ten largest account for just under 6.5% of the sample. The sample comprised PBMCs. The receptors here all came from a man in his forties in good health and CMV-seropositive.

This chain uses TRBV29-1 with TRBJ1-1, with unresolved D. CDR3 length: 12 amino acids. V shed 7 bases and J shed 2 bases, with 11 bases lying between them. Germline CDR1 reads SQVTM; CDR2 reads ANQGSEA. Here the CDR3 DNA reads TGCAGCGCAAACGACAAAAACACTGAAGCTTTCTTT. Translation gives CSANDKNTEAFF.

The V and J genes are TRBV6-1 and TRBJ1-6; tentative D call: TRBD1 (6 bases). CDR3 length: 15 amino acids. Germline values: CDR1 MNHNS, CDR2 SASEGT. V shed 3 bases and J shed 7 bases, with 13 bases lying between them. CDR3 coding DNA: TGTGCCAGCAGTGATTTTGGCAGGGGAAATTCACCCCTCCACTTT. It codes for CASSDFGRGNSPLHF.

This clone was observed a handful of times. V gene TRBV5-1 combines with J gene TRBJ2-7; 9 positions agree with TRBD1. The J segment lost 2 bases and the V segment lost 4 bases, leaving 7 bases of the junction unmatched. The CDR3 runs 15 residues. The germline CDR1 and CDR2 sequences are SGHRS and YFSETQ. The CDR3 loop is CASSESGQGPYEQYF. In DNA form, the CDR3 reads TGCGCCAGCAGCGAATCGGGACAGGGACCCTACGAGCAGTACTTC. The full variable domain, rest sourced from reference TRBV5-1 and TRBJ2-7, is KAGVTQTPRYLIKTRGQQVTLSCSPISGHRSVSWYQQTPGQGLQFLFEYFSETQRNKGNFPGRFSGRQFSNSRSEMNVSTLELGDSALYLCASSESGQGPYEQYFGPGTRLTVT.

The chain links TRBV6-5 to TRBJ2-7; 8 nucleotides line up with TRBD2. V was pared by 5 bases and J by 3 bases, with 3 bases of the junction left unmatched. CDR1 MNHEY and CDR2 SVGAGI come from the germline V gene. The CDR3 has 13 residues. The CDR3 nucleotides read TGTGCCAGCAGTAGGACTAGCTACTACGAGCAGTACTTC. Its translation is CASSRTSYYEQYF.

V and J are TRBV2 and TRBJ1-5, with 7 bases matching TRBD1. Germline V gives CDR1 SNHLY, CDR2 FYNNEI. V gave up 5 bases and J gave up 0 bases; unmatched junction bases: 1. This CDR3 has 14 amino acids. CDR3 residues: CASSTGDSNQPQHF. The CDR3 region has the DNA TGTGCCAGCAGTACAGGGGATAGCAATCAGCCCCAGCATTTT.

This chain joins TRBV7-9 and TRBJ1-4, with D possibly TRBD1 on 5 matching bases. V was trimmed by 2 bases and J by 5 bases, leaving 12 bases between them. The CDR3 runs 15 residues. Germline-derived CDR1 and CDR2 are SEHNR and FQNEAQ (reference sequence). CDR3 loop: CASSLTGGKNEKLFF. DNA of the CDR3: TGTGCCAGCAGCTTAACGGGGGGGAAAAATGAAAAACTGTTTTTT.

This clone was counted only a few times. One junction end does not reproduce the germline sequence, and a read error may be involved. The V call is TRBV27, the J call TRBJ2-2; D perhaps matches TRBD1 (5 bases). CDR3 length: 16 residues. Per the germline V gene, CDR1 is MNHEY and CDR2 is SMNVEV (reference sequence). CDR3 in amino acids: CATSSRAGRGTGELFF. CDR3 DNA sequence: TGTGCCACCAGTTCCCGGGCAGGGCGAGGCACCGGGGAGCTGTTTTTT.

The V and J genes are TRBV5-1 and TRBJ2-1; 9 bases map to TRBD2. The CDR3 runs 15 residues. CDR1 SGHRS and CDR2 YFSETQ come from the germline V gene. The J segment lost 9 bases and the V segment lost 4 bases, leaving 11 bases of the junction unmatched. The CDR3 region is CASSLTGREGLEQFF. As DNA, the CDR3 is TGCGCCAGCAGCCTAACGGGGCGGGAGGGCCTTGAGCAGTTCTTC. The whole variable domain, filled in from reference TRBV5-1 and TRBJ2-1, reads KAGVTQTPRYLIKTRGQQVTLSCSPISGHRSVSWYQQTPGQGLQFLFEYFSETQRNKGNFPGRFSGRQFSNSRSEMNVSTLELGDSALYLCASSLTGREGLEQFFGPGTRLTVL.

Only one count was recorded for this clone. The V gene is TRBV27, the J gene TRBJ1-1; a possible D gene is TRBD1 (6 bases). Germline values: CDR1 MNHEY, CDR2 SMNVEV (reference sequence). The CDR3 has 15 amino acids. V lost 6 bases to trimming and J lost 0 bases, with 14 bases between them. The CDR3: CASRKLDRLNTEAFF. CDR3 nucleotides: TGTGCCAGCAGGAAACTGGACAGACTGAACACTGAAGCTTTCTTT.

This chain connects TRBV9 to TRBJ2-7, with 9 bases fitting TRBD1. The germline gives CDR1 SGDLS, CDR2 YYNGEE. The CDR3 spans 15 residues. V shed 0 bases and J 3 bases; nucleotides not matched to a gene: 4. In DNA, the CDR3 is TGTGCCAGCAGCGTAGAGGGGACAGGGAACTACGAGCAGTACTTC. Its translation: CASSVEGTGNYEQYF.

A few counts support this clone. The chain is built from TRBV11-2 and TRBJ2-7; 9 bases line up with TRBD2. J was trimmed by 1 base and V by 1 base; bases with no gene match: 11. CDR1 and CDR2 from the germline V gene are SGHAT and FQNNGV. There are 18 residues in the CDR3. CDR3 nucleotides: TGTGCCAGCAGCTTAGGTAGCATAGCGGGAGTCATTTCCTACGAGCAGTACTTC. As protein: CASSLGSIAGVISYEQYF.

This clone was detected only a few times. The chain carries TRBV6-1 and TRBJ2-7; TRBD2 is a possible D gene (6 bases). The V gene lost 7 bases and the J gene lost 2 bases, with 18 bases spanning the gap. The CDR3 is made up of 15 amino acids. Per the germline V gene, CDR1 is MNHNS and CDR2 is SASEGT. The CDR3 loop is CASTPGRPGAYEQYF. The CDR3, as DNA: TGTGCCAGCACCCCCGGACGCCCGGGGGCCTACGAGCAGTACTTC.

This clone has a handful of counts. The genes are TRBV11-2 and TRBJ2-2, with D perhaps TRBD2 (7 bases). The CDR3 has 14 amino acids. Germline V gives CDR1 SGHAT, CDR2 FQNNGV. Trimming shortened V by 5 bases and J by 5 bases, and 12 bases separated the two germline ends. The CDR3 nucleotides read TGTGCCAGCAGCATACAGGGAGGGACCGGGGAGCTGTTTTTT. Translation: CASSIQGGTGELFF.

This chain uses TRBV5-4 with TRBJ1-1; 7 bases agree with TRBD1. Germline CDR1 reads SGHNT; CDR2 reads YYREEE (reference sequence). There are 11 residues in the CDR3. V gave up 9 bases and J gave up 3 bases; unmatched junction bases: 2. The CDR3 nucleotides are TGTGCCACCCAGGGGGACACTGAAGCTTTCTTT. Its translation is CATQGDTEAFF.

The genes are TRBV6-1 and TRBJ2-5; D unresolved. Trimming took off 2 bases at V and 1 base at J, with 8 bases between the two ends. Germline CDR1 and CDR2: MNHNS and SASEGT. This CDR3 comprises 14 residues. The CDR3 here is CASSETRLQETQYF. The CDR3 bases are TGTGCCAGCAGTGAAACGCGACTCCAAGAGACCCAGTACTTC.

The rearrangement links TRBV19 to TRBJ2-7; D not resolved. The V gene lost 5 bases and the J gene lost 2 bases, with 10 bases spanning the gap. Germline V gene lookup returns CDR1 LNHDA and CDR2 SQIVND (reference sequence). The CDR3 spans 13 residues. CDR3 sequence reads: CASSPRLTYEQYF. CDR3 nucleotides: TGTGCCAGTAGTCCGCGGCTGACCTACGAGCAGTACTTC.

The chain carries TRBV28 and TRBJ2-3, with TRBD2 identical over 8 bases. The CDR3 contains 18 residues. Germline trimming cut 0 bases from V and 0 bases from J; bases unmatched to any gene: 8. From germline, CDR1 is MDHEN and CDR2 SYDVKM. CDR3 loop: CASSLWVAGRSSTDTQYF. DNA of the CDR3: TGTGCCAGCAGTTTATGGGTAGCGGGACGTTCTAGCACAGATACGCAGTATTTT.

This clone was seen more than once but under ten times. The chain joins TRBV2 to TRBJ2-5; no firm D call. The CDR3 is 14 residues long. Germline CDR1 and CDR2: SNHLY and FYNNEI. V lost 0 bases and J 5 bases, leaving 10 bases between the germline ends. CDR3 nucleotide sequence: TGTGCCAGCAGTGAAGCGCTGGCCCTTGAGACCCAGTACTTC. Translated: CASSEALALETQYF.

CDR3: CASRPQGSGNTIYF. The CDR3 DNA is TGTGCCAGCAGGCCACAGGGATCTGGAAACACCATATATTTT. V usage is TRBV6-1 and J usage is TRBJ1-3, with a weak D call TRBD1 (6 bases). The CDR3 loop spans 14 amino acids. V dropped 6 bases and J dropped 1 base, with 10 bases sitting between them. Per germline, CDR1 MNHNS and CDR2 SASEGT.

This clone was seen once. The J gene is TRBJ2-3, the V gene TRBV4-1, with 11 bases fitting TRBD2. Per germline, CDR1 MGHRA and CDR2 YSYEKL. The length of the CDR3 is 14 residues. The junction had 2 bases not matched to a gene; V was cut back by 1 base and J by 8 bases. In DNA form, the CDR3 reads TGCGCCAGCAGCCAAGGGGGACTAGCGGTTACGCAGTATTTT. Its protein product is CASSQGGLAVTQYF.

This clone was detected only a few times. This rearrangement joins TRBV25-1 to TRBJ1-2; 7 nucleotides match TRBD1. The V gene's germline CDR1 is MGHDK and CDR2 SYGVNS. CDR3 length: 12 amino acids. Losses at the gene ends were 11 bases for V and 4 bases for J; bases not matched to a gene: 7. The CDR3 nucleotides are TGTGCCGTTCAGGGGGGCTCCTATGGCTACACCTTC. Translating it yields CAVQGGSYGYTF.

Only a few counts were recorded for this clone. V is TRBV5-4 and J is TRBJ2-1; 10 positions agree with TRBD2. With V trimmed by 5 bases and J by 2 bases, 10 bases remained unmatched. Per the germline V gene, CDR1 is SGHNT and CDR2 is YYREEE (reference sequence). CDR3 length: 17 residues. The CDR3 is CASRRGLAEGTYNEQFF. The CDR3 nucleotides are TGTGCCAGCAGGAGAGGACTAGCGGAGGGGACCTACAATGAGCAGTTCTTC.

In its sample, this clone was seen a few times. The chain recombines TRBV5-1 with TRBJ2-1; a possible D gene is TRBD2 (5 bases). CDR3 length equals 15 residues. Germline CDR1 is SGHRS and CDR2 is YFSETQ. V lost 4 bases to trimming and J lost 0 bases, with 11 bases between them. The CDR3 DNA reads TGCGCCAGCAGCGAAGGGAGTACCTCCTACAATGAGCAGTTCTTC. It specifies CASSEGSTSYNEQFF.

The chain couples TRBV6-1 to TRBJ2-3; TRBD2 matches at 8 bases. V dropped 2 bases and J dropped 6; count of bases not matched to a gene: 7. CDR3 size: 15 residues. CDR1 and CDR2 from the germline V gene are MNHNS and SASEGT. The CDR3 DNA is TGTGCCAGCAGTGAACGGGGGACTAGTTCTGATACGCAGTATTTT. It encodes CASSERGTSSDTQYF.

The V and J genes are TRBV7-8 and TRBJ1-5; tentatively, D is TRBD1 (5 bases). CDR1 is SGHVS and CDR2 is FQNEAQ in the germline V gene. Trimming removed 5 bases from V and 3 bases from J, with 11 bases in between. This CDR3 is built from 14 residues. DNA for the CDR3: TGTGCCAGCAGCGCCGACAGAGACAATCAGCCCCAGCATTTT. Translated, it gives CASSADRDNQPQHF.

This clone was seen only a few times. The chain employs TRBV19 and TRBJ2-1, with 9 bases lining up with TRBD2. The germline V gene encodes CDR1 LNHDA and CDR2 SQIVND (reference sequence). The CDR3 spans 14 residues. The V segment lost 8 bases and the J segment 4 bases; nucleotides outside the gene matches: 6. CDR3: CASAGGRGYNEQFF. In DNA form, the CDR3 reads TGTGCCAGTGCTGGCGGGAGGGGTTACAATGAGCAGTTCTTC. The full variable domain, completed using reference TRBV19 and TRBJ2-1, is DGGITQSPKYLFRKEGQNVTLSCEQNLNHDAMYWYRQDPGQGLRLIYYSQIVNDFQKGDIAEGYSVSREKKESFPLTVTSAQKNPTAFYLCASAGGRGYNEQFFGPGTRLTVL.

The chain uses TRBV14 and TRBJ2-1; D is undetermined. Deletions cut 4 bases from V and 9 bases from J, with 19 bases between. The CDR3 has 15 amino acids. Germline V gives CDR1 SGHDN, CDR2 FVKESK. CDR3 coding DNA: TGTGCCAGCAGCCTCTCCCAGTACCTGTTTGTTGAGCAGTTCTTC. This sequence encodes CASSLSQYLFVEQFF. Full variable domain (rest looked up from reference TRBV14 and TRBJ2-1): EAGVTQFPSHSVIEKGQTVTLRCDPISGHDNLYWYRRVMGKEIKFLLHFVKESKQDESGMPNNRFLAERTGGTYSTLKVQPAELEDSGVYFCASSLSQYLFVEQFFGPGTRLTVL.

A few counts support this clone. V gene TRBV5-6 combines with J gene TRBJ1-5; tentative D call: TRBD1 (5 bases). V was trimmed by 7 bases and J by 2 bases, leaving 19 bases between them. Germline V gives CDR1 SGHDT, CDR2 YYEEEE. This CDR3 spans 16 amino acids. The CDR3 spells CASRQMGEVGNQPQHF. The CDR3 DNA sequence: TGTGCCAGCCGCCAAATGGGGGAGGTGGGCAATCAGCCCCAGCATTTT. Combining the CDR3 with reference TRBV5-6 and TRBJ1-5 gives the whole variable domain DAGVTQSPTHLIKTRGQQVTLRCSPKSGHDTVSWYQQALGQGPQFIFQYYEEEERQRGNFPDRFSGHQFPNYSSELNVNALLLGDSALYLCASRQMGEVGNQPQHFGDGTRLSIL.

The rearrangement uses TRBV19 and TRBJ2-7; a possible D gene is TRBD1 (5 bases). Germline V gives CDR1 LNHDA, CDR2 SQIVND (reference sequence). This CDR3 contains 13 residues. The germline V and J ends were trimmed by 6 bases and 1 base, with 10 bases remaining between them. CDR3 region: CASSNRRSYEQYF. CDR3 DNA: TGTGCCAGTAGCAACAGGCGATCCTACGAGCAGTACTTC.

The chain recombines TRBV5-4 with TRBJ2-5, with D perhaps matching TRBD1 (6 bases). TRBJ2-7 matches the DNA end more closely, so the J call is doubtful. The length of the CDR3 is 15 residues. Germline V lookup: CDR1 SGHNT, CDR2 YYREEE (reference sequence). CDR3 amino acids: CASSPTLQGMYEQYF. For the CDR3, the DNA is TGTGCCAGCAGCCCAACCCTACAGGGAATGTACGAGCAGTACTTC.